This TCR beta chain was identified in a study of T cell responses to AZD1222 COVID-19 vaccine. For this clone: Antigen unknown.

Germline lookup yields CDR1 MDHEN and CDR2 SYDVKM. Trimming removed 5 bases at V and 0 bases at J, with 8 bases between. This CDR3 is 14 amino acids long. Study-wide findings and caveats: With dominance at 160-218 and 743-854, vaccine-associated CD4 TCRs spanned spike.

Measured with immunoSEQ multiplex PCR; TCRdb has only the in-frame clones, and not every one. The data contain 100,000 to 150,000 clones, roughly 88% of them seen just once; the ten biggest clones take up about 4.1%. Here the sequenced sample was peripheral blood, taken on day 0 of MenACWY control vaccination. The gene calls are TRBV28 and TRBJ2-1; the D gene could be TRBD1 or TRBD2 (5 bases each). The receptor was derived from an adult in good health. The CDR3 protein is CASSPGSSYNEQFF. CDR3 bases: TGTGCCAGCAGTCCAGGGAGCTCCTACAATGAGCAGTTCTTC.